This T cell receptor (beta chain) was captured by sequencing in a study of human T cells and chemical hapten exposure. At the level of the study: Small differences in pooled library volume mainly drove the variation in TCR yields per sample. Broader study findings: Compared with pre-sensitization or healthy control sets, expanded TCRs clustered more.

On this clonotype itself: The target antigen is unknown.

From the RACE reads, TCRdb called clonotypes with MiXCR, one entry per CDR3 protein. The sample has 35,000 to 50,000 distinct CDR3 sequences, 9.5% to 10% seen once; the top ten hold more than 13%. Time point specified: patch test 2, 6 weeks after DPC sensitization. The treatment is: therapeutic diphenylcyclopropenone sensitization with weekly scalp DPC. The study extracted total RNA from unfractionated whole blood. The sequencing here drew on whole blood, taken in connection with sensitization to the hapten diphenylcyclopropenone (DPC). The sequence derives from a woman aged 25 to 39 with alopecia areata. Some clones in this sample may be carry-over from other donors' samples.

CDR3: CASLGGTSGGSTDTQYF. CDR3 bases: TGTGCCAGTCTCGGCGGGACTAGTGGGGGGTCAACAGATACGCAGTATTTT. This chain connects TRBV19 to TRBJ2-3; TRBD2 matches 8 bases. This CDR3 has 17 amino acids. The ends lost 8 bases at V and 3 bases at J; junction bases unmatched: 16. Germline V gene lookup returns CDR1 LNHDA and CDR2 SQIVND (reference sequence). The full variable domain, its missing parts supplied by reference TRBV19 and TRBJ2-3, is DGGITQSPKYLFRKEGQNVTLSCEQNLNHDAMYWYRQDPGQGLRLIYYSQIVNDFQKGDIAEGYSVSREKKESFPLTVTSAQKNPTAFYLCASLGGTSGGSTDTQYFGPGTRLTVL.